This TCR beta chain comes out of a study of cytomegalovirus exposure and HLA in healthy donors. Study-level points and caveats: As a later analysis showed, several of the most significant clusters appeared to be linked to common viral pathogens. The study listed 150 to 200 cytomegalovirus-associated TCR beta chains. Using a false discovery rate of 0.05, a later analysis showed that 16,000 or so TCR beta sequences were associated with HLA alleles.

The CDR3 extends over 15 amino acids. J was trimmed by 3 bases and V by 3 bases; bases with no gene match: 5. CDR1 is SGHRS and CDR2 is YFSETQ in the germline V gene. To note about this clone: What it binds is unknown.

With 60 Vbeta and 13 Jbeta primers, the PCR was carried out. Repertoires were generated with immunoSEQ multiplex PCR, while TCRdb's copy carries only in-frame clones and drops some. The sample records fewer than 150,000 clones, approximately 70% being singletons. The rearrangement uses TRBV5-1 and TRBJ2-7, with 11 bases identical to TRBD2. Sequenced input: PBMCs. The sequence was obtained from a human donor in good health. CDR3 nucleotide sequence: TGCGCCAGCAGCTGGGGACTAGCGGAGGTCTACGAGCAGTACTTC. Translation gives CASSWGLAEVYEQYF. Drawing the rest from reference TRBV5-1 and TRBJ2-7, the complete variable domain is KAGVTQTPRYLIKTRGQQVTLSCSPISGHRSVSWYQQTPGQGLQFLFEYFSETQRNKGNFPGRFSGRQFSNSRSEMNVSTLELGDSALYLCASSWGLAEVYEQYFGPGTRLTVT.